This T cell receptor (beta chain) was observed in a study of OX40 agonist ivuxolimab in advanced cancers. Notes on the research overall: The costimulatory receptor OX40 (CD134) was targeted by ivuxolimab, a fully human IgG2 agonistic monoclonal antibody. Intravenous ivuxolimab was administered to patients every 2 weeks at six dose levels: 0.01, 0.1, 0.3, 1.5, 3 and 10 mg/kg. Of the approximately 50 dose-escalation patients, hepatocellular carcinoma was present in about 19, melanoma in roughly 15, renal cell carcinoma in 9 and head and neck cancer in 9. A male proportion of roughly 80% and a mean age of 60 years, ranging from about 23 to 79, were recorded for the dose-escalation cohort. Prior anti-PD-1, anti-PD-L1 or anti-CTLA-4 therapy was permitted, and about two fifths of dose-escalation patients had received checkpoint inhibitors. Partial responses were achieved by three dose-escalation patients, of whom one had hepatocellular carcinoma and two had cutaneous melanoma. Peripheral TCRbeta sequencing was intended to test whether TCR sequence diversity was altered and clonal T-cell expansion was caused by ivuxolimab. The paper describes the monotherapy dose-escalation part (N of about 47 patients) of the phase I trial of ivuxolimab. Broad study findings and their caveats: After ivuxolimab, expanded clones were on average more numerous among CD8+ T cells than among CD4+ T cells. Which antigens the clonally expanded peripheral T cells were specific for was not determined. Low levels of normalized T-cell clonal expansion were also seen in some patients who did not respond. Clonal expansion of both CD4+ and CD8+ blood T cells was observed from baseline to week 6 at doses 0.1 to 3.0 mg/kg. In the 0.1-3.0 mg/kg groups, partial responders were among the patients with the lowest normalized peripheral clonal expansion, particularly in CD8+ T cells.

In regard to this clone: Its antigen is currently not known. Base-call qualities are not available, and no considerably larger clone is one nucleotide away.

V trim: 5 bases; J trim: 7 bases; unmatched bases: 4. The CDR3 spans 14 residues, from the cysteine through the phenylalanine. Only CDR3 DNA remains: 42 bases, in frame from the first base. The germline V gene sets CDR1 to SGHTA and CDR2 to FQGNSA. Patients with a history of autoimmune disease or receiving systemic immunosuppression were excluded from the trial. In every dose cohort, peripheral blood was drawn for TCR sequencing at baseline, cycle 4 day 1, and cycle 7 day 1. The samples were drawn from a first-in-human, open-label, multicenter phase I dose-escalation trial of ivuxolimab. The trial enrolled adults with locally advanced or metastatic head and neck squamous cell, hepatocellular, melanoma or renal cell carcinoma. Before TCR sequencing, CD4+ T cells and CD8+ T cells from peripheral blood were sorted into separate populations. Genomic DNA was extracted from sorted cells for sequencing of the TCRbeta CDR3 region. The immunoSEQ Assay was used for sequencing of TCRbeta CDR3 regions. TCRdb carries this immuneACCESS record with in-frame sequences only. Its versions omit some clonotypes, under half of them owing to an unresolved V gene in the studies checked, with the rest unexplained. The sample table records 61,000 or so clones; 75% to 90% of these occur just once. The ten largest clones represent roughly 1.9% of the sample.

The chain uses TRBV7-2 and TRBJ2-1; a stretch of 11 junction bases matches TRBD2. This TCR derives from an adult with an advanced solid tumor such as melanoma, head and neck, liver or kidney cancer. The material sequenced was CD4+ or CD8+ T cells sorted from blood, taken in a trial of the OX40 agonist ivuxolimab. DNA sequence: TGTGCCAGCAGCCTCACTAGCGGGGGAAATGAGCAGTTCTTC. The translation is CASSLTSGGNEQFF.